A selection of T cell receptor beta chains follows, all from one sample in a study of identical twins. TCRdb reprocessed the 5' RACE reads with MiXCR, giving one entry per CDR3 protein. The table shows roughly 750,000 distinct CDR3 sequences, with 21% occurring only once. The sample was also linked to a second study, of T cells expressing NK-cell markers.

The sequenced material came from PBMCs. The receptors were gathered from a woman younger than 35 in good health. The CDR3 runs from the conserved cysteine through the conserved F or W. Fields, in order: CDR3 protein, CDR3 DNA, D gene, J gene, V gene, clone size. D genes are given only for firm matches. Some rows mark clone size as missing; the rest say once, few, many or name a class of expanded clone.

cdr3_aa: CASSLGDTYKPQHF; cdr3_nt: TGTGCCAGCAGCTTAGGGGACACCTATAAGCCCCAGCATTTT; d_call: NA; j_call: TRBJ1-5; v_call: TRBV7-9; clone_size: NA
cdr3_aa: CASRAGLATDTEAFF; cdr3_nt: TGTGCCAGCAGAGCCGGGCTCGCTACGGACACTGAAGCTTTCTTT; d_call: NA; j_call: TRBJ1-1; v_call: TRBV6-1; clone_size: NA
cdr3_aa: CASSYSREETQYF; cdr3_nt: TGTGCCAGCAGCTACTCACGGGAAGAGACCCAGTACTTC; d_call: NA; j_call: TRBJ2-5; v_call: TRBV5-5; clone_size: few
cdr3_aa: CASSRYATNEKLFF; cdr3_nt: TGTGCCAGCAGCCGATACGCAACTAATGAAAAACTGTTTTTT; d_call: NA; j_call: TRBJ1-4; v_call: TRBV7-2; clone_size: few
cdr3_aa: CASSLSLTSGREEEQFF; cdr3_nt: TGTGCCAGCAGTTTAAGCCTTACTAGCGGGAGGGAAGAAGAGCAGTTCTTC; d_call: TRBD2; j_call: TRBJ2-1; v_call: TRBV12-3/TRBV12-4; clone_size: NA
cdr3_aa: CASSLGQGPTGELFF; cdr3_nt: TGTGCCAGCAGCCTGGGACAGGGGCCCACCGGGGAGCTGTTTTTT; d_call: TRBD1; j_call: TRBJ2-2; v_call: TRBV7-9; clone_size: many
cdr3_aa: CSASMAGLDEQYF; cdr3_nt: TGCAGTGCTAGCATGGCGGGGCTCGACGAGCAGTACTTC; d_call: NA; j_call: TRBJ2-7; v_call: TRBV20-1; clone_size: NA
cdr3_aa: CATSRDSGWNEQFF; cdr3_nt: TGTGCCACCAGCAGAGATAGCGGGTGGAATGAGCAGTTCTTC; d_call: TRBD2; j_call: TRBJ2-1; v_call: TRBV15; clone_size: NA
cdr3_aa: CASSPREGWYGYTF; cdr3_nt: TGTGCCAGCAGCCCCAGGGAGGGTTGGTATGGCTACACCTTC; d_call: NA; j_call: TRBJ1-2; v_call: TRBV7-2; clone_size: medium-sized
cdr3_aa: CASSPRVAGDRRELFF; cdr3_nt: TGCGCCAGCAGCCCCCGGGTAGCGGGGGACCGACGGGAGCTGTTTTTT; d_call: TRBD2; j_call: TRBJ2-2; v_call: TRBV5-1; clone_size: NA
cdr3_aa: CSVGASRIHEQYF; cdr3_nt: TGCAGCGTGGGGGCCTCAAGGATCCACGAGCAGTACTTC; d_call: NA; j_call: TRBJ2-7; v_call: TRBV20-1; clone_size: many
cdr3_aa: CSARGQINTEAFF; cdr3_nt: TGCAGTGCTAGAGGACAGATTAACACTGAAGCTTTCTTT; d_call: NA; j_call: TRBJ1-1; v_call: TRBV20-1; clone_size: few
cdr3_aa: CASRGGGAVGTEAFF; cdr3_nt: TGTGCCAGCAGGGGAGGGGGGGCCGTAGGCACTGAAGCTTTCTTT; d_call: NA; j_call: TRBJ1-1; v_call: TRBV2; clone_size: few
cdr3_aa: CASSFRELGSYNEQFF; cdr3_nt: TGTGCCAGCAGCTTCAGGGAGTTAGGCTCCTACAATGAGCAGTTCTTC; d_call: NA; j_call: TRBJ2-1; v_call: TRBV5-6; clone_size: few
cdr3_aa: CASSQGTTYGYTF; cdr3_nt: TGTGCCAGCAGCCAAGGCACAACTTATGGCTACACCTTC; d_call: NA; j_call: TRBJ1-2; v_call: TRBV3-1; clone_size: few
cdr3_aa: CASSFFRASTDTQYF; cdr3_nt: TGTGCCAGCAGTTTTTTCAGGGCCTCCACAGATACGCAGTATTTT; d_call: NA; j_call: TRBJ2-3; v_call: TRBV12-3/TRBV12-4; clone_size: NA
cdr3_aa: CASSLARSGGGYGYTF; cdr3_nt: TGTGCCAGCAGCTTAGCGCGGTCAGGGGGCGGTTATGGCTACACCTTC; d_call: TRBD1; j_call: TRBJ1-2; v_call: TRBV7-9; clone_size: once